This entry describes one T cell receptor (beta chain). In the original workflow: It was from reference gene primer amplification that nucleated cell counts were estimated. The data were produced by immunoSEQ multiplex PCR, yet TCRdb's version contains in-frame clones alone and is incomplete. V, J and clone size reflect that table, while D and trimming were determined from the DNA. The sample lists fewer than 110,000 clones, about 93% occurring once. The data were taken from a study of blood T cell repertoires in COVID-19. Study-level information: The United States, Italy and Spain supplied acute and convalescent COVID-19 samples. Sources were T cells, B-cell-depleted T cells, or PBMCs; the material itself was cDNA or gDNA.

CDR1 is SGHTA and CDR2 is FQGTGA in the germline V gene. The V gene end was trimmed by 5 bases and the J gene end by 6 bases; junction bases not matched to a gene: 13. This CDR3 is built from 15 residues. The source of this sequence is a woman aged 25-40 years with acute or convalescent COVID-19. Sequences were obtained from peripheral blood. The V and J genes are TRBV7-3 and TRBJ2-7; 7 bases align to TRBD2. The CDR3 DNA reads as TGTGCCAGCAGCCTAAGACGCAGCGGGGTATGCGAGCAGTACTTC. Its protein product is CASSLRRSGVCEQYF.